The 16 T cell receptor beta chains presented below share a single source sample, sequenced in a study of T cell changes during pregnancy in multiple sclerosis. Sequenced by immunoSEQ multiplex PCR; TCRdb stores in-frame clones only, minus some. The profile shows some 52,000 clones, 80% to 95% of them singletons. This specimen consisted of CD4+ T cells from peripheral blood mononuclear cells, obtained in the third trimester of pregnancy. These receptor sequences come from a female donor with multiple sclerosis, enrolled in a pregnancy study.

The rearrangement joins TRBV5-1 to TRBJ2-7, with D possibly being TRBD2 (6 bases). This CDR3 has 15 amino acids. Germline values: CDR1 SGHRS, CDR2 YFSETQ. Trimming pared 0 bases from V and 1 base from J, leaving 11 bases between. For the CDR3, the DNA is TGCGCCAGCAGCTTGGGCCGGGACTTATCCTACGAGCAGTACTTC. Amino acid sequence: CASSLGRDLSYEQYF.

The V call is TRBV30, the J call TRBJ2-1; 8 nucleotides match TRBD2. The length of the CDR3 is 16 residues. Germline V gives CDR1 GTSNPN, CDR2 SVGIG (reference sequence). The CDR3 is CARKGGSGIGSNEQFF. CDR3 in DNA: TGTGCTCGAAAAGGGGGTAGCGGGATTGGAAGCAATGAGCAGTTCTTC.

The CDR3 region is CASRGGGRAWDTQYF. CDR3 DNA sequence: TGTGCCAGCAGAGGGGGCGGGAGGGCCTGGGATACGCAGTATTTT. V is TRBV7-2 and J is TRBJ2-3; TRBD2 matches 9 bases. From germline, CDR1 is SGHTA and CDR2 FQGNSA. V trimming: 6 bases; J trimming: 6 bases; junction bases outside the gene matches: 10. This CDR3 comprises 15 residues.

This clone has only one observation. The chain carries TRBV5-1 and TRBJ2-5; TRBD2 matches 8 bases. V shed 3 bases, J shed 2 bases, and the junction held 6 bases outside the gene matches. The CDR3 spans 15 residues. The V gene's germline CDR1 is SGHRS and CDR2 YFSETQ. In nucleotides, the CDR3 is TGCGCCAGCAGCTCTGGAGCGGGGGAACAAGAGACCCAGTACTTC. This sequence encodes CASSSGAGEQETQYF.

This chain connects TRBV18 to TRBJ2-5; D perhaps matches TRBD2 (7 bases). Trimming cost V 3 bases and J 2 bases, with 16 bases left between them. The CDR3 is made up of 16 amino acids. Germline values: CDR1 KGHSH, CDR2 LQKENI. The CDR3 DNA follows: TGTGCCAGCTCACCCCCGGGGGGCAGGCTACAAGAGACCCAGTACTTC. It encodes CASSPPGGRLQETQYF.

This clone occurred once. The chain recombines TRBV7-2 with TRBJ2-3; 9 positions agree with TRBD1. V lost 4 bases, J lost 14 bases, and 10 bases stayed unmatched. This CDR3 is 13 amino acids long. Per the germline V gene, CDR1 is SGHTA and CDR2 is FQGNSA. DNA of the CDR3: TGTGCCAGCAGCTCTGGACAGGGGAGGGGCGGGTATTTT. It translates to CASSSGQGRGGYF. The full variable domain, completed using reference TRBV7-2 and TRBJ2-3, is GAGVSQSPSNKVTEKGKDVELRCDPISGHTALYWYRQSLGQGLEFLIYFQGNSAPDKSGLPSDRFSAERTGGSVSTLTIQRTQQEDSAVYLCASSSGQGRGGYFGPGTRLTVL.

This clone occurred once. J is TRBJ2-5 and V is TRBV29-1; D might be TRBD2 (6 bases). Germline CDR1 is SQVTM and CDR2 is ANQGSEA. This CDR3 is 14 amino acids long. Trimming cost V 7 bases and J 0 bases, with 15 bases left between them. The CDR3: CSARIIADQETQYF. DNA of the CDR3: TGCAGCGCCCGAATCATAGCGGACCAAGAGACCCAGTACTTC.

The V call is TRBV5-1, the J call TRBJ2-4; possible D gene TRBD2, 5 bases. This CDR3 spans 13 amino acids. Germline loops: CDR1 SGHRS, CDR2 YFSETQ. V lost 0 bases to trimming and J lost 8 bases, with 9 bases between them. DNA for the CDR3: TGCGCCAGCAGCTTGGCCTACGGGGACATTCAGTACTTC. Translated: CASSLAYGDIQYF. Full variable domain (outside the CDR3, taken from reference TRBV5-1 and TRBJ2-4): KAGVTQTPRYLIKTRGQQVTLSCSPISGHRSVSWYQQTPGQGLQFLFEYFSETQRNKGNFPGRFSGRQFSNSRSEMNVSTLELGDSALYLCASSLAYGDIQYFGAGTRLSVL.

V gene TRBV6-6 combines with J gene TRBJ1-2; a weak D match, TRBD1 (6 bases). The CDR3 sequence is 13 residues long. The V and J ends lost 7 bases and 7 bases respectively, with 16 bases between them. The germline V gene has CDR1 MNHNY and CDR2 SVGAGI (reference sequence). The CDR3 nucleotides read TGTGCCAGCACCACGGACAGAGCCGCTGGCTACACCTTC. It is translated as CASTTDRAAGYTF.

The rearrangement joins TRBV1 to TRBJ2-7; TRBD2 is taken as the D call from the table, unchecked against the DNA. TRBV1 corresponds to a pseudogene. The CDR3 spans 17 residues. CDR3 sequence: CTSSQSRGGSQQNEQYF. The CDR3 bases are TGCACCAGCAGCCAATCCCGAGGTGGGAGCCAGCAAAACGAGCAGTACTTC.

About this clone: Other DNA sequences from this sample encode an identical CDR3 as well. The rearrangement uses TRBV6-1 and TRBJ2-4; possible D gene TRBD1, 5 bases. The germline gives CDR1 MNHNS, CDR2 SASEGT. Trimming pared 1 base from V and 8 bases from J, leaving 12 bases between. The CDR3 is 14 residues long. The CDR3 DNA reads TGTGCCAGCAGTGAAGTCGGCAGGGCGGACATTCAGTACTTC. This encodes CASSEVGRADIQYF.

V usage is TRBV6-5 and J usage is TRBJ2-5; 7 nucleotides agree with TRBD2. The CDR3 contains 16 residues. The germline V gene has CDR1 MNHEY and CDR2 SVGAGI. The V segment lost 0 bases and the J segment 2 bases; nucleotides outside the gene matches: 6. CDR3 nucleotide sequence: TGTGCCAGCAGTTACTCGGGAGGGGTTATTCAAGAGACCCAGTACTTC. As protein: CASSYSGGVIQETQYF.

The rearrangement uses TRBV5-1 and TRBJ2-7, with a tentative D call TRBD1 (6 bases). Trimming removed 3 bases from V and 4 bases from J, with 17 bases in between. This CDR3 has 15 residues. From germline, CDR1 is SGHRS and CDR2 YFSETQ. CDR3 nucleotide sequence: TGCGCCAGCAGCTCAGATCAGGCAGGGGAGTACGAGCAGTACTTC. Translation gives CASSSDQAGEYEQYF.

This chain joins TRBV2 and TRBJ2-5; possibly TRBD2 for D (5 bases). From germline, CDR1 is SNHLY and CDR2 FYNNEI. The CDR3 runs 15 residues. Deletions cut 6 bases from V and 2 bases from J, with 16 bases between. Here the CDR3 DNA reads TGTGCCAGCAGCCCCGGGGAAGTCACGCAAGAGACCCAGTACTTC. Encoded protein: CASSPGEVTQETQYF. Drawing the rest from reference TRBV2 and TRBJ2-5, the complete variable domain is EPEVTQTPSHQVTQMGQEVILRCVPISNHLYFYWYRQILGQKVEFLVSFYNNEISEKSEIFDDQFSVERPDGSNFTLKIRSTKLEDSAMYFCASSPGEVTQETQYFGPGTRLLVL.

The rearrangement joins TRBV18 to TRBJ2-3; D is unclear. CDR3 length equals 15 residues. Germline CDR1 KGHSH, CDR2 LQKENI. V was clipped by 1 base and J by 3 bases, with 11 bases between them. CDR3 sequence reads: CASSPLGSRTDTQYF. The CDR3 DNA reads TGTGCCAGCTCACCACTCGGATCTAGGACAGATACGCAGTATTTT. Full variable domain (rest looked up from reference TRBV18 and TRBJ2-3): NAGVMQNPRHLVRRRGQEARLRCSPMKGHSHVYWYRQLPEEGLKFMVYLQKENIIDESGMPKERFSAEFPKEGPSILRIQQVVRGDSAAYFCASSPLGSRTDTQYFGPGTRLTVL.

The genes are TRBV7-2 and TRBJ2-1; D may be TRBD1 (7 bases). Deletions cut 5 bases from V and 9 bases from J, with 17 bases between. CDR3 length: 14 residues. CDR1 is SGHTA and CDR2 is FQGNSA in the germline V gene. CDR3 in DNA: TGTGCCAGCAGCGGAAAAGGAGGGGGCGGTGAGCAGTTCTTC. It is translated as CASSGKGGGGEQFF.